These T cell receptor beta chains were read from a single sample in a study of blood T cell repertoires in COVID-19. Assay: immunoSEQ multiplex PCR; the TCRdb copy retains only in-frame clones and omits some. The data contain over 200,000 clones, more than 75% of them singletons. The specimen sequenced was peripheral blood. All receptors come from a middle-aged man with active or convalescent COVID-19. Both conserved end residues are part of each CDR3. The D gene is left open where the match is weak. Only part of the rows carry a size: once, few, many, or a class if the clone is expanded.

clone_size: NA; v_call: TRBV19; d_call: NA; j_call: TRBJ1-5; cdr3_aa: CASSRQASNQPQHF; cdr3_nt: TGTGCCAGTAGTAGACAGGCCTCCAATCAGCCCCAGCATTTT
clone_size: few; v_call: TRBV10-1; d_call: TRBD1; j_call: TRBJ1-1; cdr3_aa: CASSHGQGNTEAFF; cdr3_nt: TGCGCCAGCAGTCACGGACAGGGGAACACTGAAGCTTTCTTT
clone_size: NA; v_call: TRBV3-1/TRBV3-2; d_call: TRBD2; j_call: TRBJ2-2; cdr3_aa: CASSPRGAGGRTGELFF; cdr3_nt: TGTGCCAGCAGCCCCCGGGGAGCGGGGGGGCGGACCGGGGAGCTGTTTTTT
clone_size: NA; v_call: TRBV11-2; d_call: TRBD1; j_call: TRBJ1-1; cdr3_aa: CASSPGQGATEAFF; cdr3_nt: TGTGCCAGCAGCCCTGGACAGGGGGCCACTGAAGCTTTCTTT
clone_size: NA; v_call: TRBV15; d_call: TRBD1; j_call: TRBJ1-1; cdr3_aa: CATSRDRLNTEAFF; cdr3_nt: TGTGCCACCAGCCGGGACAGGTTGAACACTGAAGCTTTCTTT
clone_size: once; v_call: TRBV7-9; d_call: TRBD1; j_call: TRBJ1-4; cdr3_aa: CASSLEGRGNEKLFF; cdr3_nt: TGTGCCAGCAGCTTAGAAGGCAGGGGGAATGAAAAACTGTTTTTT
clone_size: NA; v_call: TRBV7-2; d_call: NA; j_call: TRBJ1-5; cdr3_aa: CASSRESGQGTQPQHF; cdr3_nt: TGTGCCAGCAGCCGGGAGTCCGGCCAGGGCACTCAGCCCCAGCATTTT
clone_size: NA; v_call: TRBV29-1; d_call: NA; j_call: TRBJ1-5; cdr3_aa: CSVGGNGNQPQHF; cdr3_nt: TGCAGCGTCGGGGGGAATGGCAATCAGCCCCAGCATTTT
clone_size: NA; v_call: TRBV19; d_call: NA; j_call: TRBJ2-1; cdr3_aa: CASGVLGLEEQFF; cdr3_nt: TGTGCCAGTGGAGTATTGGGACTCGAAGAGCAGTTCTTC
clone_size: NA; v_call: TRBV9; d_call: TRBD1; j_call: TRBJ2-7; cdr3_aa: CASSVAGDSSYEQYF; cdr3_nt: TGTGCCAGCAGCGTAGCCGGGGACAGCTCCTACGAGCAGTACTTC
clone_size: NA; v_call: TRBV28; d_call: NA; j_call: TRBJ2-7; cdr3_aa: CASSLGLRTYEQYF; cdr3_nt: TGTGCCAGCAGTTTGGGGCTTAGGACCTACGAGCAGTACTTC
clone_size: NA; v_call: TRBV5-1; d_call: TRBD1; j_call: TRBJ2-5; cdr3_aa: CASSLGAGGEETQYF; cdr3_nt: TGCGCCAGCAGCTTGGGGGCAGGGGGCGAAGAGACCCAGTACTTC
clone_size: NA; v_call: TRBV29-1; d_call: TRBD1; j_call: TRBJ1-3; cdr3_aa: CSAGTEGNTIYF; cdr3_nt: TGCAGCGCCGGGACAGAAGGAAACACCATATATTTT
clone_size: NA; v_call: TRBV6-2/TRBV6-3; d_call: TRBD1; j_call: TRBJ1-1; cdr3_aa: CASSWTGGTEAFF; cdr3_nt: TGTGCCAGCAGTTGGACAGGGGGGACTGAAGCTTTCTTT
clone_size: NA; v_call: TRBV3-1/TRBV3-2; d_call: TRBD1; j_call: TRBJ1-6; cdr3_aa: CASSFTGDSPLHF; cdr3_nt: TGTGCCAGCAGCTTCACAGGGGATTCACCCCTCCACTTT
clone_size: NA; v_call: TRBV27; d_call: TRBD2; j_call: TRBJ2-1; cdr3_aa: CASSLRLAGASNEQFF; cdr3_nt: TGTGCCAGCAGCCTGAGACTAGCGGGAGCCTCTAATGAGCAGTTCTTC
clone_size: NA; v_call: TRBV6-5; d_call: TRBD2; j_call: TRBJ2-7; cdr3_aa: CASTATSGHYEQYF; cdr3_nt: TGTGCCAGCACTGCGACTAGCGGGCACTACGAGCAGTACTTC
clone_size: once; v_call: TRBV4-1; d_call: NA; j_call: TRBJ1-4; cdr3_aa: CASSPWGGVGEKLFF; cdr3_nt: TGCGCCAGCAGCCCCTGGGGGGGTGTAGGTGAAAAACTGTTTTTT
clone_size: once; v_call: TRBV7-2; d_call: NA; j_call: TRBJ1-2; cdr3_aa: CASSLALYRYGYTF; cdr3_nt: TGTGCCAGCAGCTTAGCTCTCTACCGCTATGGCTACACCTTC
clone_size: NA; v_call: TRBV11-2; d_call: TRBD1; j_call: TRBJ2-1; cdr3_aa: CASSTGTGLRNEQFF; cdr3_nt: TGTGCCAGCAGCACAGGGACAGGGTTAAGGAATGAGCAGTTCTTC
clone_size: NA; v_call: TRBV28; d_call: NA; j_call: TRBJ2-3; cdr3_aa: CASRRGPADTQYF; cdr3_nt: TGTGCCAGCAGGAGAGGGCCTGCAGATACGCAGTATTTT
clone_size: NA; v_call: TRBV21-1; d_call: NA; j_call: TRBJ2-5; cdr3_aa: CASSDPSDLKETQYF; cdr3_nt: TGTGCCAGCAGCGACCCTAGCGACTTAAAAGAGACCCAGTACTTC
clone_size: NA; v_call: TRBV6-5; d_call: TRBD2; j_call: TRBJ2-3; cdr3_aa: CASSSSGSQVDTQYF; cdr3_nt: TGTGCCAGCAGCTCTAGCGGGAGTCAGGTAGATACGCAGTATTTT
clone_size: NA; v_call: TRBV9; d_call: NA; j_call: TRBJ1-1; cdr3_aa: CASSVGGARMNTEAFF; cdr3_nt: TGTGCCAGCAGCGTAGGCGGTGCTAGAATGAACACTGAAGCTTTCTTT
clone_size: NA; v_call: TRBV7-2; d_call: NA; j_call: TRBJ1-2; cdr3_aa: CASSPRTAPDGYTF; cdr3_nt: TGTGCCAGCAGCCCTCGGACAGCCCCAGATGGCTACACCTTC
clone_size: once; v_call: TRBV10-2; d_call: NA; j_call: TRBJ1-1; cdr3_aa: CASRRIGDTEAFF; cdr3_nt: TGCGCCAGCCGCCGGATCGGGGACACTGAAGCTTTCTTT
clone_size: NA; v_call: TRBV5-3; d_call: NA; j_call: TRBJ1-2; cdr3_aa: CARSPVGTRHVYGYTF; cdr3_nt: TGTGCCAGAAGCCCAGTAGGGACACGGCACGTTTATGGCTACACCTTC
clone_size: NA; v_call: TRBV18; d_call: TRBD2; j_call: TRBJ2-1; cdr3_aa: CASSPAGGPDNEQFF; cdr3_nt: TGTGCCAGCTCACCAGCGGGAGGGCCCGATAATGAGCAGTTCTTC
clone_size: few; v_call: TRBV2; d_call: NA; j_call: TRBJ1-6; cdr3_aa: CASSVSGDGNSPLHF; cdr3_nt: TGTGCCAGCAGTGTGAGCGGGGACGGAAATTCACCCCTCCACTTT
clone_size: NA; v_call: TRBV7-9; d_call: TRBD2; j_call: TRBJ2-1; cdr3_aa: CASSPPGTTSGGYNEQFF; cdr3_nt: TGTGCCAGCAGCCCCCCAGGGACCACTAGCGGGGGGTACAATGAGCAGTTCTTC
clone_size: few; v_call: TRBV19; d_call: TRBD1; j_call: TRBJ1-2; cdr3_aa: CASSILDRGGGYTF; cdr3_nt: TGTGCCAGTAGTATTTTGGACAGGGGTGGAGGCTACACCTTC
clone_size: NA; v_call: TRBV7-2; d_call: TRBD1; j_call: TRBJ1-1; cdr3_aa: CASSPGTGGTAFF; cdr3_nt: TGTGCCAGCAGCCCCGGGACAGGGGGCACGGCTTTCTTT
clone_size: NA; v_call: TRBV18; d_call: TRBD1; j_call: TRBJ1-1; cdr3_aa: CASSHTRQGWDTEAFF; cdr3_nt: TGTGCCAGCTCGCACACTCGACAGGGTTGGGACACTGAAGCTTTCTTT
clone_size: once; v_call: TRBV10-1; d_call: NA; j_call: TRBJ2-5; cdr3_aa: CASSESGAGGETQYF; cdr3_nt: TGCGCCAGCAGTGAGTCAGGAGCGGGTGGCGAGACCCAGTACTTC
clone_size: NA; v_call: TRBV5-1; d_call: NA; j_call: TRBJ2-5; cdr3_aa: CASSLSVQETQYF; cdr3_nt: TGCGCCAGCAGCTTGTCAGTACAAGAGACCCAGTACTTC
clone_size: NA; v_call: TRBV5-1; d_call: TRBD2; j_call: TRBJ2-5; cdr3_aa: CASSSAGGGETQYF; cdr3_nt: TGCGCCAGCAGCTCGGCGGGGGGAGGGGAGACCCAGTACTTC
clone_size: NA; v_call: TRBV10-3; d_call: TRBD1; j_call: TRBJ1-5; cdr3_aa: CAISDGQGDGHQPQHF; cdr3_nt: TGTGCCATCAGTGACGGACAGGGGGACGGACACCAGCCCCAGCATTTT
clone_size: NA; v_call: TRBV5-4; d_call: NA; j_call: TRBJ2-7; cdr3_aa: CASSLGSAGAEQYF; cdr3_nt: TGTGCCAGCAGCTTGGGGAGTGCTGGGGCCGAGCAGTACTTC
clone_size: NA; v_call: TRBV7-3; d_call: NA; j_call: TRBJ2-2; cdr3_aa: CASGLNGVAGELFF; cdr3_nt: TGTGCCAGCGGCCTCAACGGGGTGGCCGGGGAGCTGTTTTTT
clone_size: once; v_call: TRBV28; d_call: TRBD1; j_call: TRBJ1-6; cdr3_aa: CASSFHRGGGFPHF; cdr3_nt: TGTGCCAGCAGTTTCCACAGGGGGGGTGGGTTCCCCCACTTT